This T cell receptor beta chain was observed in a study of blood T cell repertoires in COVID-19. At the level of the study: The study drew acute and convalescent COVID-19 samples from the United States, Italy and Spain. In each case, the material was cDNA or gDNA derived from T cells, B-cell-depleted T cells, or PBMCs.

In the original workflow: From reference gene primer amplification, estimates of nucleated cell counts were derived. Using immunoSEQ multiplex PCR, the repertoire was profiled, and TCRdb retains in-frame clones only, with some absent. V and J calls and clone size are those listed in that table; D and trimming were worked out from the DNA. The sample shows a few hundred thousand clones, more than 85% of them seen only once. This CDR3 spans 14 amino acids. The germline gives CDR1 MNHEY, CDR2 SVGAGI. Between the trimmed V and J ends, which lost 0 bases and 2 bases, there was a span of 7 bases. The sample taken for sequencing was peripheral blood. The J gene is TRBJ1-1, the V gene TRBV6-5; no reliable D call. The sequence derives from a woman aged 70-85 years with active or convalescent COVID-19. DNA of the CDR3: TGTGCCAGCAGTTACTCATCCCAAAACACTGAAGCTTTCTTT. Amino acids: CASSYSSQNTEAFF.